These 6 T cell receptor beta chains were sequenced from one sample in a study of blood T cell repertoires in COVID-19. The method was immunoSEQ multiplex PCR; TCRdb's version includes in-frame clones alone and lacks a portion of them. The table has about 350,000 clones, about 92% seen once. Sequencing was carried out using peripheral blood. These receptors originate from a woman aged 60-75 years with COVID-19, enrolled during active disease.

The V gene is TRBV10-3, the J gene TRBJ1-2, with 8 positions matching TRBD1. After removal of 0 bases from V and 8 bases from J, the junction contained 8 bases not matched to a gene. The CDR3 is made up of 15 amino acids. Germline V CDR1 and CDR2: ENHRY, SYGVKD. In nucleotides, the CDR3 is TGTGCCATCAGTGAGTCGACTCGACAGGGGTTCGGCTACACCTTC. It encodes CAISESTRQGFGYTF.

This sequence joins TRBV18 and TRBJ1-1; 7 bases are a match to TRBD1. Looked up from germline, CDR1 is KGHSH and CDR2 is LQKENI. The trim removed 1 base at V and 3 bases at J, leaving 5 bases unmatched. This CDR3 is 15 amino acids long. The CDR3: CASSPRGQKDTEAFF. Written as DNA, the CDR3 is TGTGCCAGCTCACCACGGGGACAGAAAGACACTGAAGCTTTCTTT.

The V and J genes are TRBV10-2 and TRBJ2-7, with TRBD1 matching 7 bases. The V segment lost 8 bases and the J segment 1 base; nucleotides outside the gene matches: 5. Germline CDR1 and CDR2: WSHSY and SAAADI. The CDR3 extends over 13 amino acids. This chain's CDR3 is CASLQGLSYEQYF. In nucleotides, the CDR3 is TGCGCCAGCCTACAGGGGCTGTCCTACGAGCAGTACTTC.

This clone was counted only a few times. The chain uses TRBV28 and TRBJ2-7, with D unclear. This CDR3 contains 11 residues. The V gene lost 5 bases and the J gene lost 4 bases, with 6 bases spanning the gap. The germline CDR1 and CDR2 sequences are MDHEN and SYDVKM. The CDR3 spells CASSPRYEQYF. The CDR3 bases are TGTGCCAGCAGTCCCAGGTACGAGCAGTACTTC.

This chain's CDR3 is CASSTWAGGYNEQFF. The CDR3 DNA follows: TGTGCCAGCAGCACCTGGGCCGGGGGATACAATGAGCAGTTCTTC. The rearrangement joins TRBV7-3 to TRBJ2-1, with D perhaps matching TRBD2 (6 bases). This CDR3 is built from 15 residues. Trimming cost V 5 bases and J 4 bases, with 15 bases left between them. The germline gives CDR1 SGHTA, CDR2 FQGTGA.

The genes are TRBV5-6 and TRBJ1-5; D might be TRBD1 (5 bases). The germline V gene has CDR1 SGHDT and CDR2 YYEEEE. V shed 5 bases and J shed 5 bases, with 11 bases lying between them. This CDR3 comprises 13 residues. The CDR3 here is CASSRRGYQPQHF. The DNA of the CDR3 is TGTGCCAGCAGTAGACGGGGGTATCAGCCCCAGCATTTT.